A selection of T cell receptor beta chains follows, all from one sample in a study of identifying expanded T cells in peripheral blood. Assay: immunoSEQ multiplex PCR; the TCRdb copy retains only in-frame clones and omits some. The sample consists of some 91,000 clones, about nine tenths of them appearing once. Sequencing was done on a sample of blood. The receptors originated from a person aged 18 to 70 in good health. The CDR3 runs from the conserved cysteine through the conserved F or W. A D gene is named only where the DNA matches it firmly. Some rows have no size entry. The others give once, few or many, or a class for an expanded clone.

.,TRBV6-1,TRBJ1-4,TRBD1,CASSAGTGSEKLFF,TGTGCCAGCAGTGCGGGGACAGGGAGTGAAAAACTGTTTTTT
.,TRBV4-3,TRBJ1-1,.,CASSRSEGEAFF,TGCGCCAGCAGCCGCTCCGAGGGGGAAGCTTTCTTT
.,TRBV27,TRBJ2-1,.,CASSLHRQYNEQFF,TGTGCCAGCAGTTTGCACAGACAGTACAATGAGCAGTTCTTC
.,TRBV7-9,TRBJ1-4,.,CASSLVMRETNEKLFF,TGTGCCAGCAGCTTAGTTATGCGGGAGACTAATGAAAAACTGTTTTTT
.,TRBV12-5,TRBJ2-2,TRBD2,CASGLVTGGVPLNTGELFF,TGTGCTAGTGGTTTGGTTACCGGGGGGGTTCCCCTGAACACCGGGGAGCTGTTTTTT
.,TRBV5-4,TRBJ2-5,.,CASSQAASQETQYF,TGTGCCAGCAGCCAAGCGGCTAGCCAAGAGACCCAGTACTTC
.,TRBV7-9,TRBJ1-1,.,CASSLSATQGAFF,TGTGCCAGCAGCTTATCAGCGACCCAGGGTGCTTTCTTT
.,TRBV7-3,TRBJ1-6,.,CASSLAGGNSPLHF,TGTGCCAGCAGCTTAGCCGGGGGGAATTCACCCCTCCACTTT
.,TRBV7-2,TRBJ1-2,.,CASSLENYGYTF,TGTGCCAGCAGCTTAGAAAACTATGGCTACACCTTC
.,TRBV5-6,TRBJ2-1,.,CASSLADGREQFF,TGTGCCAGCAGCTTGGCCGATGGGAGGGAGCAGTTCTTC
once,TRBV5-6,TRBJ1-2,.,CASSLDLRGGYTF,TGTGCCAGCAGCTTGGACCTTCGAGGAGGCTACACCTTC
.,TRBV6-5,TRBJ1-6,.,CASSYRTELGSPLHF,TGTGCCAGCAGTTACCGGACTGAGTTGGGTTCACCCCTCCACTTT
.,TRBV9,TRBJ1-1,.,CASSGAGGSTEAFF,TGTGCCAGCAGCGGTGCGGGGGGTTCGACTGAAGCTTTCTTT
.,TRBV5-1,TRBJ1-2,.,CASKPAGYNYGYTF,TGCGCCAGCAAGCCGGCAGGGTATAACTATGGCTACACCTTC
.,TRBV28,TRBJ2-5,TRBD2,CASSLLLAGRQETQYF,TGTGCCAGCAGTCTACTTCTAGCGGGGAGGCAAGAGACCCAGTACTTC
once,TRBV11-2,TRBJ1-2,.,CASSLEIEAPYGYTF,TGTGCCAGCAGCTTAGAAATTGAGGCGCCCTATGGCTACACCTTC
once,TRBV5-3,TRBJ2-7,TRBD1,CARSLQGTGFPRSYEQYF,TGTGCCAGAAGCTTGCAAGGGACAGGTTTTCCGCGGTCCTACGAGCAGTACTTC
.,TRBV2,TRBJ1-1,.,CASSERRIGAFF,TGTGCCAGCAGTGAACGAAGGATTGGAGCTTTCTTT
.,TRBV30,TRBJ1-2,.,CAWKEKGLTGYGYTF,TGTGCCTGGAAGGAGAAGGGACTGACGGGGTATGGCTACACCTTC
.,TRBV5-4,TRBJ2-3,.,CASSLGSRGDTQYF,TGTGCCAGCAGCTTGGGTTCCCGGGGAGATACGCAGTATTTT
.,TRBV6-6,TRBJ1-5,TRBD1,CASSYRTGTGNQPQHF,TGTGCCAGCAGTTACAGAACCGGGACAGGCAATCAGCCCCAGCATTTT
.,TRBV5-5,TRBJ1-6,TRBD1,CASSLSGQGPSPLHF,TGTGCCAGCAGCTTGTCCGGACAGGGGCCTTCACCCCTCCACTTT